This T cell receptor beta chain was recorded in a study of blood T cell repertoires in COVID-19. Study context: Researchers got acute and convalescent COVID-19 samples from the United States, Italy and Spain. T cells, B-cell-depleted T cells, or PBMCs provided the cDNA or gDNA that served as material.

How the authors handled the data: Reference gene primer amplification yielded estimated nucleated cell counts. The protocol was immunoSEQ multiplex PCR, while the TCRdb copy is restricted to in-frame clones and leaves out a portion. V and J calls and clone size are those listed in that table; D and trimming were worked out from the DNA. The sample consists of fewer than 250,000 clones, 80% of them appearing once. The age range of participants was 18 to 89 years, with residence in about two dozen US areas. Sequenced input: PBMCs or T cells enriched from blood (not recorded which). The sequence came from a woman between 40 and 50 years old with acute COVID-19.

DNA of the CDR3: TGTGCCAGCAGTTTCCCGGGGTATAATTCACCCCTCCACTTT. Residues: CASSFPGYNSPLHF. The genes are TRBV6-5 and TRBJ1-6; no firm D call. This CDR3 spans 14 amino acids. Per germline, CDR1 MNHEY and CDR2 SVGAGI. V was shortened by 4 bases and J by 4 bases, with 8 bases between the two germline ends.